Sequencing of this TCR beta chain was carried out in a study of blood T cell repertoires in COVID-19. Data came from immunoSEQ multiplex PCR; TCRdb stores just in-frame clones and leaves some out. The data show fewer than 300,000 clones, around 88% seen once. Germline assignment: CDR1 SNHLY and CDR2 FYNNEI. CDR3 size: 16 residues. The sequenced material came from PBMCs or T cells enriched from blood (not recorded which). The TCR sequence derives from a woman in her forties with acute COVID-19. The chain couples TRBV2 to TRBJ1-2; TRBD1 agrees at 9 bases. CDR3 coding DNA: TGTGCTACCTTGGGGACAGGGCTCTTTCTCAACTATGGCTACACCTTC. It translates to CATLGTGLFLNYGYTF.